In this sample, the clone carrying this T cell receptor beta chain turned up a few times. Its target is unknown. Trimming at V came to 4 bases and at J to 6 bases, leaving 6 bases not matched to a gene. The CDR3 has 13 residues. Germline V gene lookup returns CDR1 DFQATT and CDR2 SNEGSKA (reference sequence). Specified time point: patch test 1, 2 weeks after DPC sensitization. Treatment reported: therapeutic diphenylcyclopropenone sensitization with weekly scalp DPC. Blood collection happened ahead of applying each patch test. These data come from a study of human T cells and chemical hapten exposure. Study details: The study traced per-sample TCR yield variation mainly to small differences in pooled library volumes.

TCRdb recomputed calls from the RACE reads with MiXCR, one row per CDR3 protein. Of approximately 340,000 distinct CDR3 sequences in the sample, around 6.9% were seen once. General study points: It should be noted that donors had alopecia, so their immune response may differ from healthy people's. Against controls, expanded TCRs gave rise to significantly more large CDR3 similarity clusters.

The V and J genes are TRBV20-1 and TRBJ2-3, with 8 bases fitting TRBD2. The starting material was whole blood, obtained in connection with sensitization to the hapten diphenylcyclopropenone (DPC). This receptor was obtained from a young woman with alopecia areata. Some clones in this sample may be carry-over from other donors' samples. CDR3 sequence: CSAIRGGQDTQYF. The DNA of the CDR3 is TGCAGTGCTATACGCGGGGGGCAGGATACGCAGTATTTT.